Each of the 3 T cell receptor beta chains below was sequenced from the same sample in a study of technical replicates of blood from a few donors. The protocol was immunoSEQ multiplex PCR, while the TCRdb copy is restricted to in-frame clones and leaves out a portion. The data contain around 80,000 clones, around 96% of them singletons. The sample comprised T cells isolated from PBMCs. These receptor sequences come from a human donor in good health.

This clone was detected once. The genes are TRBV28 and TRBJ2-7; the D is unclear. V lost 2 bases, J lost 1 base, and 9 bases lay in between. The CDR3 has 14 residues. The germline V gene encodes CDR1 MDHEN and CDR2 SYDVKM. In nucleotides, the CDR3 is TGTGCCAGCAGTTTAACTGGCGGATCCTACGAGCAGTACTTC. Its translation: CASSLTGGSYEQYF.

V is TRBV7-2 and J is TRBJ2-2; 8 nucleotides agree with TRBD2. V shed 3 bases, J shed 6 bases, and the junction held 6 bases outside the gene matches. The CDR3 loop spans 15 amino acids. Germline V lookup: CDR1 SGHTA, CDR2 FQGNSA. This chain's CDR3 is CASSFGAGESGELFF. Written as DNA, the CDR3 is TGTGCCAGCAGCTTCGGAGCGGGAGAATCCGGGGAGCTGTTTTTT.

The chain carries TRBV6-6 and TRBJ2-7; D may be TRBD2 (6 bases). This CDR3 spans 12 amino acids. The V gene lost 3 bases and the J gene lost 6 bases, with 9 bases spanning the gap. The germline CDR1 and CDR2 sequences are MNHNY and SVGAGI (reference sequence). CDR3 region: CASSYGGTEQYF. The CDR3, as DNA: TGTGCCAGCAGTTATGGGGGGACCGAGCAGTACTTC.